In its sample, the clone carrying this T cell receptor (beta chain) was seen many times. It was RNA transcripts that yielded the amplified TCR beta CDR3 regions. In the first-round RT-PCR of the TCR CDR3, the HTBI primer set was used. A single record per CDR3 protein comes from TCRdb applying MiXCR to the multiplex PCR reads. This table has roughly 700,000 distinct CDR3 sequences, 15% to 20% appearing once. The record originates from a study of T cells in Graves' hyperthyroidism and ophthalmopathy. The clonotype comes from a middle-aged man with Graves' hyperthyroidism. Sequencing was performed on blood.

The CDR3 protein is CASSPLGAHQETQYF. In DNA form, the CDR3 reads TGTGCCAGCTCACCACTGGGGGCCCACCAAGAGACCCAGTACTTC. The chain is built from TRBV18 and TRBJ2-5, with a weak D call TRBD1 (6 bases). The CDR3 extends over 15 amino acids. Per the germline V gene, CDR1 is KGHSH and CDR2 is LQKENI. V lost 1 base, J lost 0 bases, and 9 bases lay in between.